This T cell receptor beta chain was retrieved from a study of shared clonotypes between healthy human individuals. Naive CD8 cells lacked CD45RO and underwent positive selection for CCR7, leaving out terminally differentiated effector memory CD45RA+ cells. The CDR3 totals 17 residues. Germline V CDR1 and CDR2: SGHDT, YYEEEE. V was shortened by 2 bases and J by 6 bases, with 21 bases between the two germline ends. In the authors' workflow: Filtering differed since immunoSEQ provided only junctions, with no quality scores. Assay: immunoSEQ multiplex PCR; the TCRdb copy retains only in-frame clones and omits some. D and trimming were read from the DNA, whereas the V and J calls and clone size are those reported in that table. The sample lists some 1,900,000 clones; about 95% were seen once.

This receptor was identified in a young man in good health. The rearrangement joins TRBV5-6 to TRBJ1-5; TRBD1 might be the D (5 bases). Sequencing was done on a sample of naive CD8+ T cells sorted from blood. The CDR3 coding sequence is TGTGCCAGCAGCTTTTATGATGCGAGGCCAGGGAGTCAGCCCCAGCATTTT. Its protein product is CASSFYDARPGSQPQHF.